A selection of T cell receptor beta chains follows, all from one sample in a study of tumor-infiltrating lymphocytes in primary liver carcinoma. MiXCR, run by TCRdb on the multiplex PCR reads, gives a single entry per CDR3 protein. The data hold about 54,000 distinct CDR3 sequences, with 70% to 80% observed a single time. Source material: liver tumor tissue from sampling region 2. Receptor source: a man aged 40-50 years with primary liver carcinoma and hepatitis B virus infection. The CDR3 runs from the conserved cysteine through the conserved F or W. A D gene is named only where the DNA matches it firmly. For some rows the clone size is stated as once, few or many, or as a class when expanded; others skip it.

TRBJ1-1 | TRBV6-5 | once | - | TGTGCCAGCAGTCCCGACATCATACAGGGAGGAGGTAACGCTGAAGCTTTCTTT | CASSPDIIQGGGNAEAFF
TRBJ2-3 | TRBV5-5 | many | - | TGTGCCAGCAAGCCGGCCCCCCTAGCGATTAGCACAGATACGCAGTATTTT | CASKPAPLAISTDTQYF
TRBJ2-6 | TRBV6-1 | once | - | TGTGCCAGAACTTTCGATTGGGGAAGCTCTGGGACCAACATCCTGACTTTC | CARTFDWGSSGTNILTF
TRBJ2-1 | TRBV29-1 | - | - | TGCAGTGTGGGGCCTCCTTCCAGCTCCTACAATGAGCAGACCTTC | CSVGPPSSSYNEQTF
TRBJ2-7 | TRBV11-2 | - | - | TGTGCCTACAGCTTAAGTGGGCTAGCGTCGCAGTACTTC | CAYSLSGLASQYF
TRBJ1-4 | TRBV12-3/TRBV12-4 | - | - | TGTGCCAGCAAATTAACAGGTTCAGATGAAAAATCGTTTTTT | CASKLTGSDEKSFF
TRBJ1-4 | TRBV10-3 | - | - | TGTGCCATCAGTGAGGGACGGGCGGGTGAAGAACTGTTTTTT | CAISEGRAGEELFF
TRBJ1-5 | TRBV6-1 | - | - | TGTGCCAACAGTGACAAGGGGGAGTTAAGCGATCAGTCCCAGCATTTT | CANSDKGELSDQSQHF
TRBJ2-2 | TRBV6-1 | - | TRBD2 | TGTGCCAGCAATTCCCACAAGCGGGAGTCCGGGGAGCTGCTTTTT | CASNSHKRESGELLF
TRBJ1-5 | TRBV6-6 | - | - | TGTACCTGCAGTTACCGAGTAGAGTATAGCAATCAGCCCCATCATTTT | CTCSYRVEYSNQPHHF
TRBJ2-2 | TRBV25-1 | - | TRBD2 | TGTGCCAGCAAAGGACTAGCGGGAGGGAACACCGAGGAGCTGTTCTTT | CASKGLAGGNTEELFF
TRBJ2-5 | TRBV5-1 | - | - | TGCGTCAACAGCTTGGAAGGGGGGGTGTCAGAGACCCAGTACTTC | CVNSLEGGVSETQYF
TRBJ2-5 | TRBV29-1 | - | - | TGCAGCGTTGATGGGTGGGCCGCTGAGACCCATTACTTC | CSVDGWAAETHYF
TRBJ1-4 | TRBV11-2 | once | - | TGTGCCGGCAGCTTAGAGATTGGGGACGAAAAACTGATTTTT | CAGSLEIGDEKLIF
TRBJ2-3 | TRBV11-2 | - | - | TGTGCCAGCAACCCCGATGACCCCCTGCATATAGCGAGAAACACAGATACGCGGTATTTT | CASNPDDPLHIARNTDTRYF
TRBJ2-4 | TRBV6-5 | - | - | TGTGCCAGCAGCCAAATACTGCTAAGGGTTCAGAACTTC | CASSQILLRVQNF
TRBJ2-5 | TRBV20-1 | few | - | TGCAGTGCTAGACGGGGCGCGGAGACCCAGTACTTC | CSARRGAETQYF
TRBJ2-1 | TRBV29-1 | - | - | TGCAGCATCGATCCAAACTCCTACAATGAGCAGTTCTTC | CSIDPNSYNEQFF
TRBJ2-1 | TRBV24-1 | few | TRBD2 | TGTGCCACCCAGGGGGAGACTAGCGGCACCTACAATGAGCAGTTCTTC | CATQGETSGTYNEQFF
TRBJ2-1 | TRBV11-2 | - | - | TGTGCCGGCGTACTAGGAGACCTCCGGGAACATGAGCAGTTCTTC | CAGVLGDLREHEQFF
TRBJ2-1 | TRBV6-4 | - | - | TGTGCCGGCAGTGACTCGGAGTACAATGAGCAGTTCTTC | CAGSDSEYNEQFF
TRBJ2-7 | TRBV19 | - | TRBD1 | TGTGCCAGTAGTCCGGGGACAGAGGGTGGCTACGAGCAGTACTTC | CASSPGTEGGYEQYF
TRBJ1-6 | TRBV14 | many | TRBD1 | TGTGCCAGCAGCCAAACAGGGGGAGGTCTTTCACCCCTCCACTTT | CASSQTGGGLSPLHF
TRBJ2-2 | TRBV29-1 | - | - | TGCGGCGTTGAAGAAGGTGGGATGGAGAACACCGGGGAACTGTTTTTT | CGVEEGGMENTGELFF
TRBJ2-3 | TRBV28 | - | TRBD1 | TGTGCCAGCAGACACTCCAATACCGGGACAGAGGGCCTAGATACGCAGTTTTTT | CASRHSNTGTEGLDTQFF
TRBJ1-3 | TRBV5-4 | many | - | TGTGCCAGCAGCTTGGGACAGAGCTCTGGAAACACCATATATTTT | CASSLGQSSGNTIYF
TRBJ2-3 | TRBV10-2 | - | - | TGCGTCAGCGCCCAGCAAGACACTAGCACAGATACGCGGTATTTT | CVSAQQDTSTDTRYF
TRBJ2-6 | TRBV6-5 | - | TRBD1 | TGTGCCAGTCTTTGGACAGGGATGAAAGCTGGGGCCAACGTCCTGACTTTC | CASLWTGMKAGANVLTF
TRBJ2-1 | TRBV11-2 | - | - | TGTACCAGCAGCTCCGCCACAGGCGGTAATGATCAGTTCTTC | CTSSSATGGNDQFF
TRBJ1-6 | TRBV6-5 | many | TRBD1 | TGTGCCAGCAGTTTGACAGGGGATCCTAATTCACCCCTCCACTTT | CASSLTGDPNSPLHF
TRBJ2-3 | TRBV29-1 | medium-sized | TRBD2 | TGCAGCGTTGAACGGACTAGCCCGGAAGATACGCAGTATTTT | CSVERTSPEDTQYF
TRBJ2-7 | TRBV12-3/TRBV12-4 | many | TRBD1 | TGTGCCAGCAGTTTACCTAGGGACAGGGGAAGCTCCTACGAGCAGTACTTC | CASSLPRDRGSSYEQYF
TRBJ1-2 | TRBV10-1 | many | - | TGCGCCAGCAGTGAGTCAAGGGACTATGGCTACACCTTC | CASSESRDYGYTF
TRBJ1-5 | TRBV5-1 | many | - | TGCGCCAGCAGCTTGGAGGGGAGGGGACAGCCCCAGCATTTT | CASSLEGRGQPQHF
TRBJ2-2 | TRBV11-3 | - | - | TGTACCAGCAGCCCTCACCGGGGAGTCATTCCCGGGGAGCTGTTTTTT | CTSSPHRGVIPGELFF
TRBJ2-5 | TRBV7-8 | few | - | TGTACCAGTAGCTTAGGGGGTATTCGGGAGACCCAGTACTTC | CTSSLGGIRETQYF
TRBJ1-2 | TRBV28 | many | - | TGTGCCAGCAGTGACCTAAACTATGGCTACACCTTC | CASSDLNYGYTF
TRBJ2-1 | TRBV10-2 | - | - | TGCGCCAGCAGTGAGTCCGAAGTAGGCGGGGAGAACCAGTTCTTC | CASSESEVGGENQFF
TRBJ1-5 | TRBV4-1 | - | - | TGCGCCAGCAGCCAAGAGGTTGTAGCTCCCCAGCATTTT | CASSQEVVAPQHF
TRBJ2-1 | TRBV6-5 | - | TRBD2 | TGTGCCACGAGTCCGGGACTAGCGGCATACAATGAGCAGTTCTTT | CATSPGLAAYNEQFF
TRBJ2-3 | TRBV11-2 | - | - | TGTACCAGCAGCCCCGATGACCCCCTGCAGATAGCGAGAAGCACCGATACGCAGTGTTTT | CTSSPDDPLQIARSTDTQCF
TRBJ2-3 | TRBV6-6 | once | - | TGTGTCAGCAGTTGGGAGCGAGATACGCAGTACTTT | CVSSWERDTQYF
TRBJ2-1 | TRBV5-1 | many | - | TGCGCCAGCAGCTTGGAGGCAGGGAACTACAATGAGCAGTTCTTC | CASSLEAGNYNEQFF
TRBJ2-4 | TRBV4-1 | - | - | TGCGCCAGCAGCCAAGAGCCCCCTCAAAATGAAGGGGTCGAAAACATTCAGTACTTC | CASSQEPPQNEGVENIQYF
TRBJ1-2 | TRBV6-2/TRBV6-3 | - | - | TGTGCCAGCAGTTCCCGGCATGTCTATGGCTACACCTTC | CASSSRHVYGYTF
TRBJ2-3 | TRBV29-1 | once | - | TGCATCGTTGAACTCCGGGACTGGGGAGTTGCAGGTACGCAGTGTTTT | CIVELRDWGVAGTQCF
TRBJ2-1 | TRBV2 | - | TRBD2 | TGTGCCAGCGGTGATCTCCCCGGGACTAGCGGGAACAATGAGCAGTTCTTC | CASGDLPGTSGNNEQFF
TRBJ1-3 | TRBV5-1 | - | - | TGCGCCAGCAGCTTAACCCCCGACAGCGGATACACCATATATTTT | CASSLTPDSGYTIYF
TRBJ1-4 | TRBV29-1 | - | - | TGCAGCGTCGAGAAGGACAGTGGTGGAAAACTGTTTTTT | CSVEKDSGGKLFF